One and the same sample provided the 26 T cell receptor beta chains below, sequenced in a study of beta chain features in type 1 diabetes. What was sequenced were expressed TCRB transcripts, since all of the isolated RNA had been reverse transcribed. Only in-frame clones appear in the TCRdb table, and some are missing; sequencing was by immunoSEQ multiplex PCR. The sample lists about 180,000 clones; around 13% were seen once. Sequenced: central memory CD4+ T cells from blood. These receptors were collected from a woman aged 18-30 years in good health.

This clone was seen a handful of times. As DNA, the CDR3 is TGTGCCAGCAGCTTAGTTCCCGGACTAGCGGGCACAGATACGCAGTATTTT. Translated: CASSLVPGLAGTDTQYF. V and J are TRBV7-8 and TRBJ2-3; 10 bases map to TRBD2. Trimming cost V 1 base and J 1 base; bases outside gene matches: 5. Per germline, CDR1 SGHVS and CDR2 FQNEAQ. This CDR3 contains 17 residues.

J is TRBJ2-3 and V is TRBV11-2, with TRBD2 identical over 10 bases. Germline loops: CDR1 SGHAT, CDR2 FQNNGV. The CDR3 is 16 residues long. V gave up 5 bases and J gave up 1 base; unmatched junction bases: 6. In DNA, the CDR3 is TGTGCCAGCAGCGTGGGACTAGCGCATCGCACAGATACGCAGTATTTT. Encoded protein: CASSVGLAHRTDTQYF.

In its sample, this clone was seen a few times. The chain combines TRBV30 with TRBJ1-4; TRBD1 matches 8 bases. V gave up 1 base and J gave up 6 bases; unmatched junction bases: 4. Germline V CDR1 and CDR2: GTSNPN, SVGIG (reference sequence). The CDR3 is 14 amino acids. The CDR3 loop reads CAWSDQGAHEKLFF. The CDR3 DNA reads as TGTGCCTGGAGTGACCAGGGGGCGCATGAAAAACTGTTTTTT.

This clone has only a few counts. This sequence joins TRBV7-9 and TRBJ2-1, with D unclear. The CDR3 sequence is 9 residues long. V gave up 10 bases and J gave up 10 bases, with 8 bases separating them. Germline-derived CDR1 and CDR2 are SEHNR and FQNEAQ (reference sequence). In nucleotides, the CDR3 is TGTGCCACCTCCCGGGAGCAGTTCTTC. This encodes CATSREQFF.

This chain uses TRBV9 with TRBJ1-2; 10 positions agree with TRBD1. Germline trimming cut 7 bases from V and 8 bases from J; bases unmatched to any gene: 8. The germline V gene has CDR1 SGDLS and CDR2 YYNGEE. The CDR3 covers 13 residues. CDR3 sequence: CASGAGTGDGYTF. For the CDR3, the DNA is TGTGCCAGCGGCGCCGGGACAGGGGACGGCTACACCTTC. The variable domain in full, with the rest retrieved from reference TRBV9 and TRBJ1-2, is DSGVTQTPKHLITATGQRVTLRCSPRSGDLSVYWYQQSLDQGLQFLIQYYNGEERAKGNILERFSAQQFPDLHSELNLSSLELGDSALYFCASGAGTGDGYTFGSGTRLTVV.

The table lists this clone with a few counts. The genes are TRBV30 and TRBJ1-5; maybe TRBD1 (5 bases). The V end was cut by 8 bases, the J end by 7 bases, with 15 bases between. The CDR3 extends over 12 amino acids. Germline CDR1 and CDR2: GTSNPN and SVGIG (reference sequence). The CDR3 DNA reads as TGTGCCGGCGGGGGGAATGAGCAGCCCCAGCATTTT. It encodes CAGGGNEQPQHF.

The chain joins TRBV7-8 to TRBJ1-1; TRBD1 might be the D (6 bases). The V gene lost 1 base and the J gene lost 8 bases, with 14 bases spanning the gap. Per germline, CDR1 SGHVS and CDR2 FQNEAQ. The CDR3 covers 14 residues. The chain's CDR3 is CASSLGVDSVEAFF. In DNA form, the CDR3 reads TGTGCCAGCAGCTTAGGGGTGGACAGTGTCGAAGCTTTCTTT.

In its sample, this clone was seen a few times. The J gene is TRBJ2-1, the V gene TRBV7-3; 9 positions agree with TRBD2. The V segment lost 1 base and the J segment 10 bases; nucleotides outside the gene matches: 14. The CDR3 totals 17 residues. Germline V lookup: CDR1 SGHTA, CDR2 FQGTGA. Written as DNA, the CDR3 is TGTGCCAGCAGCTTAAATCAGATAGGTAGCGGGAGAGACGAGCAGTTCTTC. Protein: CASSLNQIGSGRDEQFF.

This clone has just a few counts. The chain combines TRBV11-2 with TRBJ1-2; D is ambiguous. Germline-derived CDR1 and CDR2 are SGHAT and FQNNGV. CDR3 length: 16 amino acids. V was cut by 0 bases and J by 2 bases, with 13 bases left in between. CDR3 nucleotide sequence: TGTGCCAGCAGCTTAGATACGGGGAACCGAAACTATGGCTACACCTTC. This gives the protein CASSLDTGNRNYGYTF.

The CDR3 loop is CASSFGGSKNIQYF. In DNA form, the CDR3 reads TGTGCCAGCAGTTTCGGGGGATCCAAAAACATTCAGTACTTC. This chain connects TRBV28 to TRBJ2-4, with D possibly matching TRBD2 (6 bases). Germline CDR1 and CDR2: MDHEN and SYDVKM. The germline V and J ends were trimmed by 3 bases and 2 bases, with 8 bases remaining between them. The CDR3 covers 14 residues. Full variable domain (outside the CDR3, taken from reference TRBV28 and TRBJ2-4): DVKVTQSSRYLVKRTGEKVFLECVQDMDHENMFWYRQDPGLGLRLIYFSYDVKMKEKGDIPEGYSVSREKKERFSLILESASTNQTSMYLCASSFGGSKNIQYFGAGTRLSVL.

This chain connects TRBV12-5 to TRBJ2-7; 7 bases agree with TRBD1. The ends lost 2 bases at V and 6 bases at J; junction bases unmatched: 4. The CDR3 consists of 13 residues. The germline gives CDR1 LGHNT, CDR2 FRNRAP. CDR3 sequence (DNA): TGTGCTAGTGGTTTGCGGTCAGGGGGCGAGCAGTACTTC. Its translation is CASGLRSGGEQYF.

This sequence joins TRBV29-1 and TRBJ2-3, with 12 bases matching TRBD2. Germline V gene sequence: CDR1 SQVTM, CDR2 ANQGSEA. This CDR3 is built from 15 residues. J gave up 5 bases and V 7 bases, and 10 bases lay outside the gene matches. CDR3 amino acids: CSAETSGSPLDTQYF. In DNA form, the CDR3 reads TGCAGCGCAGAGACTAGCGGGAGTCCCTTAGATACGCAGTATTTT.

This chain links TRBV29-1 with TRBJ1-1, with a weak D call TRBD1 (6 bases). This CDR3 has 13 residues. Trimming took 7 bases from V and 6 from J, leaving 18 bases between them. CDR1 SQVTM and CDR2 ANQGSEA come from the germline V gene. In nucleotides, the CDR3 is TGCAGCGCCTCCCACAGGGATGGGGCTGAAGCTTTCTTT. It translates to CSASHRDGAEAFF.

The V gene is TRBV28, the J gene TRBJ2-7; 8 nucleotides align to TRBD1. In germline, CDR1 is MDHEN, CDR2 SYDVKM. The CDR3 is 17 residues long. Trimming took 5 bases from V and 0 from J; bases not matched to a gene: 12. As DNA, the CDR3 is TGTGCCAGCAGTCCCCCCGGACAGGGTTTGAGCTCCTACGAGCAGTACTTC. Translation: CASSPPGQGLSSYEQYF.

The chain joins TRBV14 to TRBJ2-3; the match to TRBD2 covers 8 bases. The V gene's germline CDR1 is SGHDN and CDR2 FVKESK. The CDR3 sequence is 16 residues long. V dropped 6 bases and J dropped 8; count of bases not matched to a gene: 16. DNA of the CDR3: TGTGCCAGCAGTCCAACAGGCACCGGGAGGGCCGGTACGCAGTATTTT. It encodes CASSPTGTGRAGTQYF.

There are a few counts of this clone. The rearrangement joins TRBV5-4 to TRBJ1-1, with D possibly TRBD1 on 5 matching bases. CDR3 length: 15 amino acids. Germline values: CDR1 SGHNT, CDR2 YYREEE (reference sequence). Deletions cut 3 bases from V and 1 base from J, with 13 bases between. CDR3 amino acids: CASSSWGTGNTEAFF. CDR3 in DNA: TGTGCCAGCAGCTCTTGGGGAACAGGGAACACTGAAGCTTTCTTT.

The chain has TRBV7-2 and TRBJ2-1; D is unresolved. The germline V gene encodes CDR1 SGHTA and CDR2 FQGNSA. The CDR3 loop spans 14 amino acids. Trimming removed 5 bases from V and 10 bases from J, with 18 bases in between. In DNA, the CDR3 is TGTGCCAGCAGCCTACCCCCCTTACTCGGGGAGCAGTTCTTC. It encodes CASSLPPLLGEQFF.

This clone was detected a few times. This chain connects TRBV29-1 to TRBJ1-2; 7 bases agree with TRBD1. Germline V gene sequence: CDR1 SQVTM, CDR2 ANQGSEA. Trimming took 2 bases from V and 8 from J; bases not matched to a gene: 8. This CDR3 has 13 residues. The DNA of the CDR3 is TGCAGCGTTGAAAACAGGGGAGTGGCAGGCTACACCTTC. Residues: CSVENRGVAGYTF.

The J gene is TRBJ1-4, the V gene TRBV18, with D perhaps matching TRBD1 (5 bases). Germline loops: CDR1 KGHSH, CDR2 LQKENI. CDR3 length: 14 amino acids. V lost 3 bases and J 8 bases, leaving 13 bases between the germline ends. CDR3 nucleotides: TGTGCCAGCTCACCGAGGAGGGGAGACGAAAAACTGTTTTTT. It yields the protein CASSPRRGDEKLFF. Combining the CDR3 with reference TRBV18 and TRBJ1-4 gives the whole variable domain NAGVMQNPRHLVRRRGQEARLRCSPMKGHSHVYWYRQLPEEGLKFMVYLQKENIIDESGMPKERFSAEFPKEGPSILRIQQVVRGDSAAYFCASSPRRGDEKLFFGSGTQLSVL.

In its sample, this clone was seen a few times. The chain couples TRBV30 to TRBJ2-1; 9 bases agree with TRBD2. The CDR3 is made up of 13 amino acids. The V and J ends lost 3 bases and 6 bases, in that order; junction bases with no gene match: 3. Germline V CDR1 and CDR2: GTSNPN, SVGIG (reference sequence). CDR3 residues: CAWRSGRRNEQFF. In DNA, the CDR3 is TGTGCCTGGAGAAGCGGGAGGCGCAATGAGCAGTTCTTC.

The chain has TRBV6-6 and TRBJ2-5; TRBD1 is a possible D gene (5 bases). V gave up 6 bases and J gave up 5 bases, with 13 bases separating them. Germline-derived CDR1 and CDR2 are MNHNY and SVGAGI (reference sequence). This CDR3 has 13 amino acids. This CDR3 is CASSRNRWETQYF. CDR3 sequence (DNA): TGTGCCAGCAGCCGGAACAGGTGGGAGACCCAGTACTTC.

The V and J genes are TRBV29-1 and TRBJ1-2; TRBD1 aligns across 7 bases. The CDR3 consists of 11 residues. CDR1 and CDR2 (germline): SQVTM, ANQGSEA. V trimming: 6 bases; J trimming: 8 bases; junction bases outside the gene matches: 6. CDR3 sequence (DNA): TGCAGCGTCCGTACAGGGGACGGCTACACCTTC. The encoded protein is CSVRTGDGYTF.

CDR3 residues: CASSQQGASNTGELFF. CDR3 sequence (DNA): TGTGCCAGCAGCCAACAGGGGGCCTCGAACACCGGGGAGCTGTTTTTT. J is TRBJ2-2 and V is TRBV14, with TRBD1 matching 8 bases. The V and J ends lost 2 bases and 0 bases, in that order; junction bases with no gene match: 2. The CDR3 has 16 residues. Germline CDR1 and CDR2: SGHDN and FVKESK.

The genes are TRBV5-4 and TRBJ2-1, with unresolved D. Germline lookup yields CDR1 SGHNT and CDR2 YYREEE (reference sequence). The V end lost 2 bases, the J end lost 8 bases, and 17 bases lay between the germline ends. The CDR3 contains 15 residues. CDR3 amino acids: CASSFSGPQIYEQFF. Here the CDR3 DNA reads TGTGCCAGCAGCTTTTCTGGGCCCCAGATCTATGAGCAGTTCTTC.

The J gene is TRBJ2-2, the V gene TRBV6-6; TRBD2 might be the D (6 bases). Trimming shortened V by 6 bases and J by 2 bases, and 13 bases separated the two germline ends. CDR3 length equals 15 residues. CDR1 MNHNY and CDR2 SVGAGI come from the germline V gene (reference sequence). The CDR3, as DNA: TGTGCCAGCAGCCTACGGGGAGGTAACACCGGGGAGCTGTTTTTT. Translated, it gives CASSLRGGNTGELFF.

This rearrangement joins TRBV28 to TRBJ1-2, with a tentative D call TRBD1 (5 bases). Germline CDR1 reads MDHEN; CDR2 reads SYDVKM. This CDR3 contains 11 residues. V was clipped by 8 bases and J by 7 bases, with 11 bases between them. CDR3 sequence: CASQRGFGYTF. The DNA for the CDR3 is TGTGCCAGCCAACGGGGGTTTGGCTACACCTTC.